The source of this T cell receptor (beta chain) is a study of beta chain features in type 1 diabetes. Germline CDR1 reads MGHDK; CDR2 reads SYGVNS. The CDR3 consists of 13 residues. With V trimmed by 5 bases and J by 6 bases, 3 bases remained unmatched. Study results and caveats: When Type 1 diabetes patients were examined, their TCRB CDR3s proved moderately but significantly shorter in all four CD4+ subsets.

With regard to this clone: The antigen is not known.

Reverse transcribing all isolated RNA meant expressed TCRB transcripts were sequenced. TCRdb's copy holds only in-frame clones and misses some; the assay was immunoSEQ multiplex PCR. This repertoire shows over 200,000 clones, roughly 10% found once; its top ten account for around 0.018%. The sequencing input was naive CD4+ T cells from blood. This receptor was identified in a man aged 25 to 40 with type 1 diabetes. This chain uses TRBV25-1 with TRBJ2-1, with 8 bases matching TRBD1. The CDR3 loop is CASSPTGGNEQFF. The CDR3 nucleotides are TGTGCCAGCAGTCCTACAGGGGGCAATGAGCAGTTCTTC.